This T cell receptor (beta chain) was observed in a study of blood T cells in healthy people across ages. Findings of the study overall: Unsorted PBMC input precluded a conclusive naive versus antigen-experienced comparison.

Alongside a J-beta primer mix, a sample-barcoded 5' primer served in a second PCR lasting roughly 7 to 12 cycles. TCRdb ran MiXCR on the 5' RACE reads and lists one entry per CDR3 protein. Counted here are 710,000 or so distinct CDR3 sequences, about 34% occurring once; the ten biggest clones make up approximately 15%. A note on this clonotype: No antigen is known for it.

This CDR3 contains 18 residues. CDR1 and CDR2 from the germline V gene are DFQATT and SNEGSKA (reference sequence). Trimming at V came to 5 bases and at J to 2 bases, leaving 15 bases not matched to a gene. The J gene is TRBJ2-5, the V gene TRBV20-1; TRBD2 aligns across 12 bases. The sample comprised blood. The receptor was derived from a woman aged 80 or over in good health. CDR3 nucleotide sequence: TGCAGTGCTCTGGGGCTAGCGGGGGGGGGTTTCAATCAAGAGACCCAGTACTTC. This gives the protein CSALGLAGGGFNQETQYF.